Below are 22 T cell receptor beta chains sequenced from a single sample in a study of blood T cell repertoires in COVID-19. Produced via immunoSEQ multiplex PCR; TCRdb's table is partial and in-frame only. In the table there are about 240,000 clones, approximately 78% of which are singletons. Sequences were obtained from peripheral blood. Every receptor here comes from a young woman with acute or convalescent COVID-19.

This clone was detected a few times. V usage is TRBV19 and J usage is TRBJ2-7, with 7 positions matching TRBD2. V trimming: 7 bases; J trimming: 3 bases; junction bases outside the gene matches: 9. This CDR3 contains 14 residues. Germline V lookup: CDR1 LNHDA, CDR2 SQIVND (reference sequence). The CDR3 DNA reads TGTGCCAGTACCCCAGGTTGGGGGGGCTACGAGCAGTACTTC. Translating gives CASTPGWGGYEQYF.

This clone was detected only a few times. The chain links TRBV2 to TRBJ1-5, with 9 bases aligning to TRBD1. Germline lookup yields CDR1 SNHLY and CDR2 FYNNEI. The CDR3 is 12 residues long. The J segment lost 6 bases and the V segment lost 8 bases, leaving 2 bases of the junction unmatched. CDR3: CASAGQGQPQHF. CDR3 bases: TGTGCCAGCGCGGGACAGGGTCAGCCCCAGCATTTT.

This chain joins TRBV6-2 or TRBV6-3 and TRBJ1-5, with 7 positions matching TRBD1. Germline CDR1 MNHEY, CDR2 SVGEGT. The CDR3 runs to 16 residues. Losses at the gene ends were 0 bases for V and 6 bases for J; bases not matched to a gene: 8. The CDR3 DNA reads TGTGCCAGCAGTTACTCGAGGGGCAGGGGGAGTCAGCCCCAGCATTTT. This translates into CASSYSRGRGSQPQHF.

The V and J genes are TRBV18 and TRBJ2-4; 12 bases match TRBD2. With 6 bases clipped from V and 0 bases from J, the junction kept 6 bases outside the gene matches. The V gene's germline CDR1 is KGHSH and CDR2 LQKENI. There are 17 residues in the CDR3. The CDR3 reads CASSPGTSGLAKNIQYF. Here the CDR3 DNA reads TGTGCCAGCTCGCCGGGGACTAGCGGGCTAGCCAAAAACATTCAGTACTTC.

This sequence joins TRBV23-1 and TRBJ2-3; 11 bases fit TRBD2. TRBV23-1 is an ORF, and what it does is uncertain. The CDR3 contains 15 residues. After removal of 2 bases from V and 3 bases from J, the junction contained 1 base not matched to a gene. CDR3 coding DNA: TGCGCCAGCAGTCAAGCTAGCGGGAGGACAGATACGCAGTATTTT. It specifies CASSQASGRTDTQYF.

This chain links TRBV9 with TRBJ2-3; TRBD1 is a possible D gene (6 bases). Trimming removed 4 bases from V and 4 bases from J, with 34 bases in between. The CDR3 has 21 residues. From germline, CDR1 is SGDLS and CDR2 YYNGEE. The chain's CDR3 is CASSHPIEQGVEHNLPDTQYF. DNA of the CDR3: TGTGCCAGCAGCCACCCCATCGAACAGGGTGTCGAGCACAACCTTCCAGATACGCAGTATTTT.

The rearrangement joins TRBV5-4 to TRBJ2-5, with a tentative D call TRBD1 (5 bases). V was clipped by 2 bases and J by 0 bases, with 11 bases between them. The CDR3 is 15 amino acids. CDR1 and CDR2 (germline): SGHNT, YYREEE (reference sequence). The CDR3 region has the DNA TGTGCCAGCAGCTTAGGGGTTTTGTACCAAGAGACCCAGTACTTC. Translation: CASSLGVLYQETQYF. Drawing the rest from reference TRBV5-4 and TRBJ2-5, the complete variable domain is ETGVTQSPTHLIKTRGQQVTLRCSSQSGHNTVSWYQQALGQGPQFIFQYYREEENGRGNFPPRFSGLQFPNYSSELNVNALELDDSALYLCASSLGVLYQETQYFGPGTRLLVL.

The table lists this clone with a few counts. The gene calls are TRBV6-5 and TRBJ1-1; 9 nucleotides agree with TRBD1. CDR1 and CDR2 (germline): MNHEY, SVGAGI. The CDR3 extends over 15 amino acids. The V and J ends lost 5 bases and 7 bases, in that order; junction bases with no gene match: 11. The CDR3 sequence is CASSPGDRVGVEAFF. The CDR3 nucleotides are TGTGCCAGCAGTCCAGGGGACAGGGTAGGCGTTGAAGCTTTCTTT.

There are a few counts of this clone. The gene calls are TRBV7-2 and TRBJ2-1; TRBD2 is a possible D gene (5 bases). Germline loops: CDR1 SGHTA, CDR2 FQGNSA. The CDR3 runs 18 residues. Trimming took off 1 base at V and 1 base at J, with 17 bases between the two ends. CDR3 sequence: CASSLVSRLANSYNEQFF. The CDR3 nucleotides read TGTGCCAGCAGCTTAGTCTCACGGCTAGCTAATTCCTACAATGAGCAGTTCTTC.

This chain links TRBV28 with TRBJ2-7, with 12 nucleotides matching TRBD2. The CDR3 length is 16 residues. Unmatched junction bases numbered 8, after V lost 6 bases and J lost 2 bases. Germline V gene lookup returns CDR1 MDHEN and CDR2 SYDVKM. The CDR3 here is CASRNPGTSGPYEQYF. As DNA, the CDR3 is TGTGCCAGCAGGAATCCCGGGACTAGCGGGCCCTACGAGCAGTACTTC.

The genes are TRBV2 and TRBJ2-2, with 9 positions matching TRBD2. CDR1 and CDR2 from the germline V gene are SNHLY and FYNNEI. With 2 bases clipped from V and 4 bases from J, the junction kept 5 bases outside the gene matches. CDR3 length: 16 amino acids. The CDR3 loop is CASSERLAGSTGELFF. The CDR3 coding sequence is TGTGCCAGCAGTGAAAGGCTAGCGGGGTCCACCGGGGAGCTGTTTTTT.

The chain's CDR3 is CASSSPGLEQFF. CDR3 nucleotide sequence: TGTGCCAGCAGTTCTCCGGGACTGGAGCAGTTCTTC. The chain carries TRBV27 and TRBJ2-1; D possibly corresponds to TRBD2 (6 bases). Germline CDR1 reads MNHEY; CDR2 reads SMNVEV (reference sequence). V was clipped by 4 bases and J by 10 bases, with 11 bases between them. The CDR3 covers 12 residues.

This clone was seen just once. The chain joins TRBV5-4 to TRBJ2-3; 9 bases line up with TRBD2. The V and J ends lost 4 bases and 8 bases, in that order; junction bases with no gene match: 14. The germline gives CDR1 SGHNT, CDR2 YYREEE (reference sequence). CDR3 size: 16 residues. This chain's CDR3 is CASSTPASGERVTQYF. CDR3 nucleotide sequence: TGTGCCAGCAGCACCCCGGCTAGCGGGGAGAGGGTTACGCAGTATTTT. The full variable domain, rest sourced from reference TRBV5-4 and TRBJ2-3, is ETGVTQSPTHLIKTRGQQVTLRCSSQSGHNTVSWYQQALGQGPQFIFQYYREEENGRGNFPPRFSGLQFPNYSSELNVNALELDDSALYLCASSTPASGERVTQYFGPGTRLTVL.

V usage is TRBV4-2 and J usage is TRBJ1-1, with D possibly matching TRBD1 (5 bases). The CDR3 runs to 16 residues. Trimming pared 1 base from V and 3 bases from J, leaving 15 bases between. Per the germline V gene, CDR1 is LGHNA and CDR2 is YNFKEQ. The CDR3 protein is CASSQGRGVADTEAFF. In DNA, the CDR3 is TGTGCCAGCAGCCAAGGGAGGGGTGTGGCAGACACTGAAGCTTTCTTT.

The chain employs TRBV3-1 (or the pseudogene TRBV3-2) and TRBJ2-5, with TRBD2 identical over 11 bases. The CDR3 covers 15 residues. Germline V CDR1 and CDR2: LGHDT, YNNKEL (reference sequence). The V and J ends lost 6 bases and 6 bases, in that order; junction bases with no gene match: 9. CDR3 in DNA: TGTGCCAGCAGACAACTAGCGGGAGATTTGAAGACCCAGTACTTC. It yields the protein CASRQLAGDLKTQYF.

CDR3 sequence: CAINGQSYGYTF. In DNA form, the CDR3 reads TGTGCCATCAATGGACAGTCCTATGGCTACACCTTC. This rearrangement joins TRBV10-3 to TRBJ1-2; weak D call: TRBD1 (6 bases). This CDR3 is built from 12 residues. V shed 7 bases and J shed 4 bases, with 10 bases lying between them. Germline V gene data show CDR1 as ENHRY and CDR2 as SYGVKD.

Written as DNA, the CDR3 is TGTGCCAGCAGTGAACATAGCGGGAGGGCCACCACCGGGGAGCTGTTTTTT. Protein sequence: CASSEHSGRATTGELFF. The chain links TRBV25-1 to TRBJ2-2, with 11 bases identical to TRBD2. Germline CDR1 reads MGHDK; CDR2 reads SYGVNS. V gave up 2 bases and J gave up 4 bases; unmatched junction bases: 6. This CDR3 comprises 17 residues. The entire variable domain, with the rest obtained from reference TRBV25-1 and TRBJ2-2, is as follows: EADIYQTPRYLVIGTGKKITLECSQTMGHDKMYWYQQDPGMELHLIHYSYGVNSTEKGDLSSESTVSRIRTEHFPLTLESARPSHTSQYLCASSEHSGRATTGELFFGEGSRLTVL.

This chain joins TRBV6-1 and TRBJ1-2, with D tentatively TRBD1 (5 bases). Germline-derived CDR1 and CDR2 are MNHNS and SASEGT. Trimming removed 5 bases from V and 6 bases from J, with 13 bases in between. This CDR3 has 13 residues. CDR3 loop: CASSRGTRDGYTF. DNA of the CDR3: TGTGCCAGCAGTAGGGGAACAAGGGATGGCTACACCTTC.

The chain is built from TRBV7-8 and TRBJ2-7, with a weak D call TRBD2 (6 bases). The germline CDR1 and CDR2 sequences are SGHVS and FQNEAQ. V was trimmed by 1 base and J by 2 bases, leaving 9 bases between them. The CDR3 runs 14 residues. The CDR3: CASSLDAGPYEQYF. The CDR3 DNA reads TGTGCCAGCAGCTTAGACGCGGGGCCCTACGAGCAGTACTTC. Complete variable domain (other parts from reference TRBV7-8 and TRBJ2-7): GAGVSQSPRYKVAKRGQDVALRCDPISGHVSLFWYQQALGQGPEFLTYFQNEAQLDKSGLPSDRFFAERPEGSVSTLKIQRTQQEDSAVYLCASSLDAGPYEQYFGPGTRLTVT.

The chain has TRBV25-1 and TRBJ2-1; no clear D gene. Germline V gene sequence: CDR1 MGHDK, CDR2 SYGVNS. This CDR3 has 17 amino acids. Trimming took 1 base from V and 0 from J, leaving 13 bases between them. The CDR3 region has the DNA TGTGCCAGCAGTGAATTTTTTCCTGCTAGCTCCTACAATGAGCAGTTCTTC. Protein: CASSEFFPASSYNEQFF.

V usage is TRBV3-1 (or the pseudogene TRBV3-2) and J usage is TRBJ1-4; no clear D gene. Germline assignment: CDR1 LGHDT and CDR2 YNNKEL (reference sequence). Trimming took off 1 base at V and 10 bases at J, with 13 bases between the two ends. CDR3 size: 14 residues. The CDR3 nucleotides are TGTGCCAGCAGCCAAGGCGAATTGGTTGGAAAACTGTTTTTT. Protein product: CASSQGELVGKLFF.

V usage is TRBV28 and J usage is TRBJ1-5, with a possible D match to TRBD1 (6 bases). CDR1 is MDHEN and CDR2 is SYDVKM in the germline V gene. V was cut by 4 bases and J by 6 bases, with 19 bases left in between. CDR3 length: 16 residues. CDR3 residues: CASSSTRTAAGQPQHF. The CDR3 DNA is TGTGCCAGCAGTTCCACCCGGACAGCGGCGGGTCAGCCCCAGCATTTT. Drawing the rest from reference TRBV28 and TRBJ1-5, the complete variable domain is DVKVTQSSRYLVKRTGEKVFLECVQDMDHENMFWYRQDPGLGLRLIYFSYDVKMKEKGDIPEGYSVSREKKERFSLILESASTNQTSMYLCASSSTRTAAGQPQHFGDGTRLSIL.